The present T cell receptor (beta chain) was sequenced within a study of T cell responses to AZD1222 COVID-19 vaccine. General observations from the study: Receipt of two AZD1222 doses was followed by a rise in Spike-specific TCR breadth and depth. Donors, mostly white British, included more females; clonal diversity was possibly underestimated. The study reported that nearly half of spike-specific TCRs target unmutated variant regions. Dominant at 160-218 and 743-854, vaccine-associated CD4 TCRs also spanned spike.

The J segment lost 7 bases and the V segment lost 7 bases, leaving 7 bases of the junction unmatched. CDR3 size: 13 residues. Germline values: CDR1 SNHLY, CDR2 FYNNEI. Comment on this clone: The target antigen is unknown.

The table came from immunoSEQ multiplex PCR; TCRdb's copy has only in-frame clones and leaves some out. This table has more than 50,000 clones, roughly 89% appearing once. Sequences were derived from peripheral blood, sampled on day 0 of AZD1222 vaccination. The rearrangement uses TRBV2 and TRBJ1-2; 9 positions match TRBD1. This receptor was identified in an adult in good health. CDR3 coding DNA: TGTGCCAGCACCAAGGACAGGGGAGGTGGCTACACCTTC. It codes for CASTKDRGGGYTF.